Shown below are 32 T cell receptor beta chains from a single sample sequenced in a study of cytomegalovirus exposure and HLA in healthy donors (dated by TCRdb to about 2017). The method behind the library was the immunoSEQ multiplex PCR assay. A mixture of 60 forward primers for TCR Vbeta segments and 13 reverse primers for TCR Jbeta segments was used in the multiplex PCR. TCRdb limited this immuneACCESS table to in-frame rearrangements with V and J called. A share of clones is missing; checked studies link under half to unresolved V genes, and the rest is unexplained. Here the sample has 120,000 to 150,000 clones; about three quarters occur a single time. 1.5% to 2% of the sample goes to the ten largest clones. The sequenced material came from PBMCs. The receptors here all came from a female donor in good health and CMV-seronegative.

The chain joins TRBV21-1 to TRBJ2-1; the D segment call TRBD2 is taken from the table without a DNA check. TRBV21-1 is a pseudogene segment. The CDR3 has 17 amino acids. In DNA, the CDR3 is TGTGCCAGCAGCAAAAGCTCTCGCGGTCAGCGGGTCAATGAGCAGTTCTTC. This codes for CASSKSSRGQRVNEQFF.

Turning to this clone: The same CDR3 is also encoded by other DNA sequences in this sample. The CDR3 spells CASSLPPPMNTEAFF. The CDR3 bases are TGTGCCAGCAGTTTACCCCCCCCTATGAACACTGAAGCTTTCTTT. The chain carries TRBV28 and TRBJ1-1; D is unresolved. Germline CDR1 MDHEN, CDR2 SYDVKM. The CDR3 consists of 15 residues. V lost 2 bases, J lost 0 bases, and 10 bases lay in between.

The chain links TRBV27 to TRBJ2-7; 7 bases map to TRBD1. The CDR3 sequence is 14 residues long. Germline V gene sequence: CDR1 MNHEY, CDR2 SMNVEV (reference sequence). Trimming cost V 2 bases and J 2 bases; bases outside gene matches: 3. The CDR3 DNA reads TGTGCCAGCAGTTTAGGGGACAGTACCTACGAGCAGTACTTC. Residues: CASSLGDSTYEQYF.

This chain links TRBV6-5 with TRBJ1-5; unclear D gene. The length of the CDR3 is 13 residues. Germline lookup yields CDR1 MNHEY and CDR2 SVGAGI. V was shortened by 0 bases and J by 5 bases, with 5 bases between the two germline ends. This CDR3 reads CASSYSEDQPQHF. The CDR3 DNA is TGTGCCAGCAGTTACTCAGAGGATCAGCCCCAGCATTTT.

This chain joins TRBV30 and TRBJ2-1; TRBD2 matches 15 bases. The CDR3 covers 16 residues. Germline CDR1 and CDR2: GTSNPN and SVGIG (reference sequence). V lost 3 bases, J lost 9 bases, and 9 bases stayed unmatched. The CDR3 coding sequence is TGTGCCTGGAGCGTACAGGGACTAGCGGGAGGTGGTGAGCAGTTCTTC. Protein sequence: CAWSVQGLAGGGEQFF.

This clone was recorded a few times. The rearrangement uses TRBV6-5 and TRBJ1-4; D perhaps matches TRBD1 (5 bases). The CDR3 totals 15 residues. Germline loops: CDR1 MNHEY, CDR2 SVGAGI. V gave up 1 base and J gave up 8 bases, with 14 bases separating them. The chain's CDR3 is CASSYLGVGGEKLFF. CDR3 bases: TGTGCCAGCAGTTACTTAGGGGTGGGAGGCGAAAAACTGTTTTTT.

This clone has just a few counts. This chain joins TRBV5-1 and TRBJ1-3; 11 bases agree with TRBD1. The CDR3 consists of 18 residues. The germline gives CDR1 SGHRS, CDR2 YFSETQ. V was pared by 4 bases and J by 2 bases, with 11 bases of the junction left unmatched. The CDR3 DNA reads TGCGCCAGCAGCCTCCTAACGGGGACAGGGGGGACTGGAAACACCATATATTTT. Translation gives CASSLLTGTGGTGNTIYF.

The V and J genes are TRBV18 and TRBJ1-2; D may be TRBD1 (6 bases). The V end was cut by 2 bases, the J end by 2 bases, with 12 bases between. CDR3 length: 15 amino acids. Germline CDR1 and CDR2: KGHSH and LQKENI. The CDR3 is CASSPSGQKNYGYTF. DNA of the CDR3: TGTGCCAGCTCACCATCAGGACAGAAGAACTATGGCTACACCTTC.

This clone was seen a few times. The chain links TRBV19 to TRBJ1-2; possible D gene TRBD1, 6 bases. The V gene lost 8 bases and the J gene lost 4 bases, with 14 bases spanning the gap. Germline CDR1 LNHDA, CDR2 SQIVND (reference sequence). The CDR3 has 13 residues. The CDR3 spells CASGLQGLYGYTF. Here the CDR3 DNA reads TGTGCCAGTGGCCTCCAGGGGCTCTATGGCTACACCTTC.

CDR3 sequence reads: CASSHRQGRVNTEAFF. In DNA form, the CDR3 reads TGTGCCAGCAGCCATAGACAGGGTAGGGTGAACACTGAAGCTTTCTTT. This sequence joins TRBV14 and TRBJ1-1; 7 nucleotides match TRBD1. Per the germline V gene, CDR1 is SGHDN and CDR2 is FVKESK. The CDR3 has 16 amino acids. Losses at the gene ends were 3 bases for V and 0 bases for J; bases not matched to a gene: 7.

The rearrangement joins TRBV10-3 to TRBJ2-3, with 9 bases lining up with TRBD1. This CDR3 contains 13 residues. The V gene end was trimmed by 7 bases and the J gene end by 3 bases; junction bases not matched to a gene: 2. The V gene's germline CDR1 is ENHRY and CDR2 SYGVKD. The CDR3 nucleotides read TGTGCCATCAAGGACAGGGGTACAGATACGCAGTATTTT. It yields the protein CAIKDRGTDTQYF.

The V and J genes are TRBV29-1 and TRBJ1-2; 9 positions agree with TRBD1. The CDR3 totals 15 residues. CDR1 is SQVTM and CDR2 is ANQGSEA in the germline V gene. V was pared by 3 bases and J by 2 bases, with 7 bases of the junction left unmatched. Here the CDR3 reads CSVEIQGAGNYGYTF. The CDR3 DNA is TGCAGCGTTGAGATACAGGGGGCAGGGAACTATGGCTACACCTTC.

This clone was seen only a few times. V usage is TRBV30 and J usage is TRBJ2-2, with D unclear. Looked up from germline, CDR1 is GTSNPN and CDR2 is SVGIG (reference sequence). The germline V and J ends were trimmed by 5 bases and 6 bases, with 22 bases remaining between them. The CDR3 spans 16 residues. The CDR3 DNA sequence: TGTGCCTGGGGCCCCAGCCGGAACCGACAACCCGGGGAGCTGTTTTTT. Translation gives CAWGPSRNRQPGELFF.

This clone came up once. The chain couples TRBV10-3 to TRBJ2-3, with a possible D match to TRBD1 (6 bases). Trimming stripped 0 bases from V and 6 bases from J, with 19 bases between. Germline V lookup: CDR1 ENHRY, CDR2 SYGVKD. This CDR3 region has 17 residues. CDR3 sequence: CAISESKSTGKLDTQYF. The DNA of the CDR3 is TGTGCCATCAGTGAGTCGAAATCTACAGGGAAGTTGGATACGCAGTATTTT.

This sequence joins TRBV7-2 and TRBJ2-1; D is unclear. This CDR3 region has 15 residues. CDR1 and CDR2 (germline): SGHTA, FQGNSA. The V end was cut by 5 bases, the J end by 2 bases, with 13 bases between. The CDR3 is CASSPGVLAYNEQFF. The CDR3 region has the DNA TGTGCCAGCAGCCCCGGTGTTTTGGCCTACAATGAGCAGTTCTTC.

The chain employs TRBV27 and TRBJ2-1, with D perhaps TRBD1 (6 bases). The CDR3 runs to 14 residues. V lost 5 bases to trimming and J lost 1 base, with 9 bases between them. Germline-derived CDR1 and CDR2 are MNHEY and SMNVEV (reference sequence). The DNA for the CDR3 is TGTGCCAGCAGTCGTGGACAGTCCTACAATGAGCAGTTCTTC. Translated: CASSRGQSYNEQFF.

The chain joins TRBV7-3 to TRBJ1-1; unclear D gene. Trimming shortened V by 3 bases and J by 6 bases, and 11 bases separated the two germline ends. This CDR3 region has 13 residues. Per germline, CDR1 SGHTA and CDR2 FQGTGA. CDR3 nucleotides: TGTGCCAGCAGCTTTGGAGTTTCGTCTGAAGCTTTCTTT. Protein sequence: CASSFGVSSEAFF.

This sequence joins TRBV10-1 and TRBJ2-2, with a weak D call TRBD1 (7 bases). The CDR3 has 15 residues. The V and J ends lost 10 bases and 3 bases respectively, with 18 bases between them. CDR1 WNHNN and CDR2 SYGVQD come from the germline V gene (reference sequence). CDR3 DNA sequence: TGCGCCACCCAGGGGGAGGCATCCGACACCGGGGAGCTGTTTTTT. Translating gives CATQGEASDTGELFF.

V and J are TRBV28 and TRBJ2-2, with D maybe TRBD1 (6 bases). CDR3 length: 16 amino acids. Deletions cut 2 bases from V and 7 bases from J, with 17 bases between. Germline V CDR1 and CDR2: MDHEN, SYDVKM. In DNA, the CDR3 is TGTGCCAGCAGTTTAGCCCCCCCTGGGACATTCGGGGAGCTGTTTTTT. Protein sequence: CASSLAPPGTFGELFF. Full variable domain (rest looked up from reference TRBV28 and TRBJ2-2): DVKVTQSSRYLVKRTGEKVFLECVQDMDHENMFWYRQDPGLGLRLIYFSYDVKMKEKGDIPEGYSVSREKKERFSLILESASTNQTSMYLCASSLAPPGTFGELFFGEGSRLTVL.

CDR3 sequence (DNA): TGTGCCAGCAGTGCCGGACAGGGAATGAGGGAGCAGTACTTC. It translates to CASSAGQGMREQYF. The rearrangement uses TRBV6-1 and TRBJ2-7, with 8 bases aligning to TRBD1. The CDR3 sequence is 14 residues long. Germline trimming cut 4 bases from V and 7 bases from J; bases unmatched to any gene: 9. The germline gives CDR1 MNHNS, CDR2 SASEGT.

This chain joins TRBV5-5 and TRBJ2-1; 8 nucleotides align to TRBD1. Germline V gene sequence: CDR1 SGHKS, CDR2 YYEKEE (reference sequence). The CDR3 totals 15 residues. After removal of 1 base from V and 4 bases from J, the junction contained 4 bases not matched to a gene. CDR3 nucleotide sequence: TGTGCCAGCAGCTTGCAGGGGGCGGGTTACAATGAGCAGTTCTTC. It codes for CASSLQGAGYNEQFF.

CDR3 protein: CASSLGQGRETQYF. The CDR3 nucleotides read TGCGCCAGCAGCTTGGGACAGGGGAGAGAGACCCAGTACTTC. The chain is built from TRBV5-1 and TRBJ2-5; 8 bases map to TRBD1. Trimming took 0 bases from V and 4 from J; bases not matched to a gene: 2. Germline CDR1 reads SGHRS; CDR2 reads YFSETQ. The CDR3 is 14 residues long.

The V call is TRBV27, the J call TRBJ1-2; 9 bases are shared with TRBD1. The CDR3 is 16 residues long. V trimming: 5 bases; J trimming: 0 bases; junction bases outside the gene matches: 7. Germline CDR1 MNHEY, CDR2 SMNVEV (reference sequence). For the CDR3, the DNA is TGTGCCAGCAGTCTCTCCGGGACAGGGTCTAACTATGGCTACACCTTC. This sequence encodes CASSLSGTGSNYGYTF.

This clone was detected only a few times. The rearrangement uses TRBV5-6 and TRBJ1-1; D not certain. Germline-derived CDR1 and CDR2 are SGHDT and YYEEEE. V shed 0 bases and J shed 4 bases, with 10 bases lying between them. The CDR3 runs 14 residues. The CDR3 DNA sequence: TGTGCCAGCAGCTTGGCTGGCCCCCTCACTGAAGCTTTCTTT. It encodes CASSLAGPLTEAFF. The variable domain in full, completed from reference TRBV5-6 and TRBJ1-1, reads DAGVTQSPTHLIKTRGQQVTLRCSPKSGHDTVSWYQQALGQGPQFIFQYYEEEERQRGNFPDRFSGHQFPNYSSELNVNALLLGDSALYLCASSLAGPLTEAFFGQGTRLTVV.

V and J are TRBV21-1 and TRBJ1-4; the table's D call TRBD1 went unverified against the DNA. TRBV21-1 is described as a pseudogene. The CDR3 contains 12 residues. The CDR3 DNA is TGTGCCAGCAGAACGGACAAAGAAAAACTGTTTTTT. It yields the protein CASRTDKEKLFF.

The CDR3 is CASSITTRPGEQFF. DNA for the CDR3: TGTGCCAGTAGTATAACTACCCGACCTGGTGAGCAGTTCTTC. V is TRBV19 and J is TRBJ2-1; no firm D call. The V and J ends lost 2 bases and 9 bases respectively, with 14 bases between them. This CDR3 is 14 amino acids long. CDR1 is LNHDA, CDR2 SQIVND, per germline (reference sequence).

This clone occurred a few times. This chain connects TRBV27 to TRBJ2-7; 7 nucleotides agree with TRBD2. This CDR3 contains 14 residues. Per the germline V gene, CDR1 is MNHEY and CDR2 is SMNVEV (reference sequence). With 5 bases clipped from V and 7 bases from J, the junction kept 11 bases outside the gene matches. The CDR3 DNA reads TGTGCCAGCAGTGAAGCGGGGTCGCCTCGGGAGCAGTACTTC. This sequence encodes CASSEAGSPREQYF.

The chain links TRBV19 to TRBJ2-7; 7 bases fit TRBD2. Germline V CDR1 and CDR2: LNHDA, SQIVND (reference sequence). The CDR3 has 13 residues. V dropped 3 bases and J dropped 5; count of bases not matched to a gene: 4. CDR3 DNA sequence: TGTGCCAGTAGTATTGGACTAGTAGACGAGCAGTACTTC. It is translated as CASSIGLVDEQYF. The variable domain in full, with the rest retrieved from reference TRBV19 and TRBJ2-7, is DGGITQSPKYLFRKEGQNVTLSCEQNLNHDAMYWYRQDPGQGLRLIYYSQIVNDFQKGDIAEGYSVSREKKESFPLTVTSAQKNPTAFYLCASSIGLVDEQYFGPGTRLTVT.

This chain links TRBV27 with TRBJ2-6; D is possibly TRBD2 (5 bases). Between the trimmed V and J ends, which lost 2 bases and 0 bases, there was a span of 5 bases. The germline V gene encodes CDR1 MNHEY and CDR2 SMNVEV (reference sequence). The CDR3 is 15 residues long. The CDR3 loop reads CASSLGGSGANVLTF. The CDR3 region has the DNA TGTGCCAGCAGTTTAGGAGGCTCTGGGGCCAACGTCCTGACTTTC.

This clone has only a few counts. The chain carries TRBV5-1 and TRBJ2-6; 8 bases map to TRBD1. The CDR3 consists of 17 residues. Per germline, CDR1 SGHRS and CDR2 YFSETQ. V shed 0 bases and J 0 bases; nucleotides not matched to a gene: 2. The CDR3 is CASSLGQGHSGANVLTF. For the CDR3, the DNA is TGCGCCAGCAGCTTGGGACAGGGGCACTCTGGGGCCAACGTCCTGACTTTC.

The genes are TRBV6-1 and TRBJ1-1, with D perhaps matching TRBD1 (6 bases). There are 15 residues in the CDR3. The V gene's germline CDR1 is MNHNS and CDR2 SASEGT. Trimming left V 3 bases short and J 0 bases short, with 11 bases between. In nucleotides, the CDR3 is TGTGCCAGCAGTGATCAGGGGCAAGTGAACACTGAAGCTTTCTTT. Protein product: CASSDQGQVNTEAFF.

This rearrangement joins TRBV15 to TRBJ1-1; D unresolved. Germline V gene lookup returns CDR1 LNHNV and CDR2 YYDKDF (reference sequence). The CDR3 runs to 12 residues. The V end lost 6 bases, the J end lost 0 bases, and 5 bases lay between the germline ends. CDR3: CATRRMNTEAFF. The CDR3 nucleotides read TGTGCCACCAGGAGGATGAACACTGAAGCTTTCTTT.